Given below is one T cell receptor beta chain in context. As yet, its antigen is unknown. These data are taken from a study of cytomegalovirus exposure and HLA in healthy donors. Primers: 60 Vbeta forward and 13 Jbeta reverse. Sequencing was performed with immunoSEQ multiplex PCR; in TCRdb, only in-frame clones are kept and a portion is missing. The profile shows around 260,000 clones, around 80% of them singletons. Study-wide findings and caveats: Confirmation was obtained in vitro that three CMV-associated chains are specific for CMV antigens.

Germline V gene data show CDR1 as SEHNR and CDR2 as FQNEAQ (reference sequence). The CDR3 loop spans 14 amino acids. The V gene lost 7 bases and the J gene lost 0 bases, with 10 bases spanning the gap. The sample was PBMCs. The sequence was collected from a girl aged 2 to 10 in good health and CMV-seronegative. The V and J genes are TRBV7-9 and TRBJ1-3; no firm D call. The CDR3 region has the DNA TGTGCCAGCATAACGGGGAGCTCTGGAAACACCATATATTTT. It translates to CASITGSSGNTIYF.